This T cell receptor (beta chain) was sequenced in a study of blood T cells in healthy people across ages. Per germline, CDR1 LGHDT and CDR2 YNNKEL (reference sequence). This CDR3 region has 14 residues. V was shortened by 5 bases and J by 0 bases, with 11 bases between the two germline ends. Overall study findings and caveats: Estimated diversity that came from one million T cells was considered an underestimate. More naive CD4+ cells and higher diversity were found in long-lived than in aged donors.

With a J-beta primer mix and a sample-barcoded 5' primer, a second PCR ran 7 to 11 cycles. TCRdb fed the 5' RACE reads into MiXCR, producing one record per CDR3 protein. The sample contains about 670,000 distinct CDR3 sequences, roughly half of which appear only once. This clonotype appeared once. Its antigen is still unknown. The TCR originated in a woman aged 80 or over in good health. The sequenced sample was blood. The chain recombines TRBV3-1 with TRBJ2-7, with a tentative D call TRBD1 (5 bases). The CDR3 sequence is CASSKTANSYEQYF. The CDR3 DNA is TGTGCCAGCAGCAAGACAGCAAACTCCTACGAGCAGTACTTC.